The clone carrying this T cell receptor beta chain has just a few counts. What it recognizes is unknown. Assay: immunoSEQ multiplex PCR; the TCRdb copy retains only in-frame clones and omits some. Of fewer than 40,000 clones in the sample, 85% to 90% were seen once. This specimen belongs to a study of T cells in localized non-small cell lung cancer. The germline CDR1 and CDR2 sequences are MGHRA and YSYEKL. V lost 0 bases and J 5 bases, leaving 20 bases between the germline ends. The CDR3 runs to 17 residues. Study results and limitations: Higher adjacent-lung clonality was associated with shorter survival. Appearances in adjacent lung were noted for a median 57 of the top 100 tumor clones.

Sequences were derived from peripheral blood, sampled before any cancer treatment. The clonotype comes from a male donor at least 60 years old with stage III lung adenocarcinoma. V and J are TRBV4-1 and TRBJ2-7, with D maybe TRBD1 (6 bases). The CDR3 loop is CASSQDPGQWAMDEQYF. The CDR3 DNA sequence: TGCGCCAGCAGCCAAGATCCCGGACAGTGGGCTATGGACGAGCAGTACTTC.